The rows below give T cell receptor beta chains drawn from one sample of a study of blood T cell repertoires in COVID-19. Clones were sequenced by immunoSEQ multiplex PCR, and TCRdb holds only the in-frame ones, with some missing. Here the sample spans 250,000 to 300,000 clones, over 75% being singletons. Sequenced: PBMCs or T cells enriched from blood (not recorded which). All receptors come from a woman between 25 and 40 years old who had recovered from COVID-19. CDR3s include the opening cysteine and the closing phenylalanine or tryptophan. D genes are given only for firm matches. Rows may omit the clone size; those that give it use once, few, many or a size class.

.,TRBV6-5,TRBJ1-2,TRBD1,TGTGCCAGCAGTTATAACAGGGGCTGGGGCTACACCTTC,CASSYNRGWGYTF
.,TRBV7-9,TRBJ2-3,TRBD1,TGTGCCAGCAGCTCTTTCCGGGACAGGGTTACAGATACGCAGTATTTT,CASSSFRDRVTDTQYF
.,TRBV5-4,TRBJ2-5,TRBD1,TGTGCCAGCAGCCCGACAGGGGGTGAAGAGACCCAGTACTTC,CASSPTGGEETQYF
once,TRBV28,TRBJ2-3,TRBD2,TGTGCCACCTTAGCGGGAAGCACAGATACGCAGTATTTT,CATLAGSTDTQYF
.,TRBV2,TRBJ2-1,.,TGTGCCAGCAGTGAGCGTAGACAACCTAACTCCTACAATGAGCAGTTCTTC,CASSERRQPNSYNEQFF
.,TRBV4-1,TRBJ1-3,TRBD1,TGCGCCAGCAGCCAAGATCAGGGGGGATTGGGTGGAAACACCATATATTTT,CASSQDQGGLGGNTIYF
once,TRBV21-1,TRBJ1-5,.,TGTGCCAGCAGCAAAACGGGACAGGGGGCAGGGCTACAGCCCCAGCATTTT,CASSKTGQGAGLQPQHF
.,TRBV6-2/TRBV6-3,TRBJ2-7,TRBD1,TGTGCCAGCAGTAGTCCCGGGACAGGGGTTAACGAGCAGTACTTC,CASSSPGTGVNEQYF
.,TRBV2,TRBJ2-5,TRBD2,TGTGCCAGCAGTGGGGGACTAGCGGGAGGGATTGGAGAGACCCAGTACTTC,CASSGGLAGGIGETQYF
.,TRBV25-1,TRBJ2-5,TRBD1,TGTGCCAGCACGCTCAGACAGGGCAGACAAGAGACCCAGTACTTC,CASTLRQGRQETQYF
.,TRBV27,TRBJ2-5,TRBD2,TGTGCCAGCAGTTTAGGGCTAGCGGGGACACAAGAGACCCAGTACTTC,CASSLGLAGTQETQYF
.,TRBV6-4,TRBJ1-1,.,TGTGCCAGCAGTGATCGACAGGACACTGAAGCTTTCTTT,CASSDRQDTEAFF
.,TRBV14,TRBJ1-6,.,TGTGCCAGCAGCCAAGAGACTTACTCACCCCTCCACTTT,CASSQETYSPLHF
.,TRBV28,TRBJ2-7,TRBD1,TGTGCCAGCAGCAAGGGACAGGGTCCCTACGAGCAGTACTTC,CASSKGQGPYEQYF
.,TRBV7-9,TRBJ2-7,.,TGTGCCAGCAGCCGGAGCTCCTACGAGCAGTACTTC,CASSRSSYEQYF
.,TRBV9,TRBJ2-2,.,TGTGCCAGCAGCGTAGCTAGGAGGACCTCGAACACCGGGGAGCTGTTTTTT,CASSVARRTSNTGELFF
.,TRBV15,TRBJ1-2,.,TGTGCCACCAGCAGAGACCGGACTGATTATGGCTACACCTTC,CATSRDRTDYGYTF
.,TRBV9,TRBJ2-2,.,TGTGCCAGCAGCGCGAAGCTAGCGAACACCGGGGAGCTGTTTTTT,CASSAKLANTGELFF
.,TRBV5-4,TRBJ2-5,TRBD2,TGTGCCAGCAGCTTGGGTGGCGGGAGGGTAGAGACCCAGTACTTC,CASSLGGGRVETQYF
.,TRBV27,TRBJ2-1,TRBD2,TGTGCCAGCAGTTTATTGGCTAGCGGATTCAATGAGCAGTTCTTC,CASSLLASGFNEQFF
.,TRBV11-2,TRBJ2-1,.,TGTGCCAGCAGCGCTCGGGACTCGGGCTCCTACAATGAGCAGTTCTTC,CASSARDSGSYNEQFF
.,TRBV6-1,TRBJ2-7,TRBD1,TGTGCCAGCAGTGAAGGGGGACAGGGGTACTTC,CASSEGGQGYF
.,TRBV19,TRBJ1-4,TRBD1,TGTGCCAGTAGTGGGGGACAGCATAAAAATGAAAAACTGTTTTTT,CASSGGQHKNEKLFF
.,TRBV7-2,TRBJ1-1,.,TGTGCCAGCAGCCCACCCTTGGACAGTCGACAAGCTTTCTTT,CASSPPLDSRQAFF
.,TRBV7-2,TRBJ2-2,.,TGTGCCAGCAGGGCGACCGGGTACACCGGGGAGCTGTTTTTT,CASRATGYTGELFF
few,TRBV7-9,TRBJ2-7,TRBD1,TGTGCCAGCAGCTCCACGGACAGGTCCTCCTCCTACGAGCAGTACTTC,CASSSTDRSSSYEQYF
.,TRBV19,TRBJ1-2,TRBD1,TGTGCCAGTAGTCGGGACAGGTTCTATGGCTACACCTTC,CASSRDRFYGYTF
.,TRBV7-3,TRBJ2-5,.,TGTGCCAGCAGCTTCCAGGGGGGTGAGACCCAGTACTTC,CASSFQGGETQYF
.,TRBV29-1,TRBJ2-7,TRBD2,TGCAGCGGAGGCGGGGGACTCCCCAATTACGAGCAGTACTTC,CSGGGGLPNYEQYF
.,TRBV9,TRBJ2-5,TRBD1,TGTGCCAGCAGCGTAGTTCCAGGGGGAGAGACCCAGTACTTC,CASSVVPGGETQYF
.,TRBV11-3,TRBJ2-2,.,TGTGCCAGCAGCTTAGAGCAGGGTACGAACACCGGGGAGCTGTTTTTT,CASSLEQGTNTGELFF
.,TRBV11-2,TRBJ2-7,.,TGTGCCAGCAGCCTGGACAGAACCTACGAGCAGTACTTC,CASSLDRTYEQYF
.,TRBV4-1,TRBJ1-1,.,TGCGCCAGCAGCCAAGTAGCCGGAGACCAAAACACTGAAGCTTTCTTT,CASSQVAGDQNTEAFF
.,TRBV7-2,TRBJ2-5,TRBD1,TGTGCCAGCAGCTTATCCGGGACAGGGGGTTACGAGACCCAGTACTTC,CASSLSGTGGYETQYF
.,TRBV9,TRBJ2-1,.,TGTGCCAGCAGCGTAGACCCGGGTATTTACAATGAGCAGTTCTTC,CASSVDPGIYNEQFF
.,TRBV9,TRBJ2-7,.,TGTGCCAGCAGCGTAGCAGGTAGCGGCTACGAGCAGTACTTC,CASSVAGSGYEQYF
few,TRBV28,TRBJ1-5,TRBD1,TGTGCCAGCAGTTTAAGACAGGGGGATAGCAATCAGCCCCAGCATTTT,CASSLRQGDSNQPQHF
.,TRBV30,TRBJ1-5,TRBD1,TGTGCCTGGAGTGACAGGGGGCCCGGTCCCCACCAGCCCCAGCATTTT,CAWSDRGPGPHQPQHF
.,TRBV5-6,TRBJ2-2,TRBD2,TGTGCCAGCAGCCCCCTAGGGGCGGGAGTCGGTCCCGGGGAGCTGTTTTTT,CASSPLGAGVGPGELFF
.,TRBV6-2/TRBV6-3,TRBJ1-1,.,TGTGCCAGCAGTTATCCGACAGGAGGAAACACTGAAGCTTTCTTT,CASSYPTGGNTEAFF
.,TRBV30,TRBJ1-3,.,TGTGCCTGGAGTGTCGGGGGAAACACCATATATTTT,CAWSVGGNTIYF
.,TRBV3-1/TRBV3-2,TRBJ1-5,TRBD1,TGTGCCAGCAGCCCCGGACAGGGGAGACGGAATCAGCCCCAGCATTTT,CASSPGQGRRNQPQHF
.,TRBV28,TRBJ1-2,TRBD1,TGTGCCAGCAGATCCGGGACAGGCTATGGCTACACCTTC,CASRSGTGYGYTF
.,TRBV21-1,TRBJ2-6,.,TGTGCCAGCAGCAAAGGGGCAAACAGGGAGGGGTTAGTCTCTGGGGCCAACGTCCTGACTTTC,CASSKGANREGLVSGANVLTF
.,TRBV28,TRBJ1-1,.,TGTGCCAGCAGTCCACGGAGGGTTGCGAACACTGAAGCTTTCTTT,CASSPRRVANTEAFF
.,TRBV24-1,TRBJ2-7,TRBD1,TGTGCCACCAGTGAGTCAACAGGGGCCTACGAGCAGTACTTC,CATSESTGAYEQYF
.,TRBV7-9,TRBJ1-2,TRBD1,TGTGCCAGCAGCTTAGGCGACAGGGGAGGTGATGGCTACACCTTC,CASSLGDRGGDGYTF
.,TRBV7-2,TRBJ2-1,TRBD2,TGTGCCAGCAGCTTAGGGCTAGCGGGTAATGAGCAGTTCTTC,CASSLGLAGNEQFF
.,TRBV30,TRBJ2-1,TRBD2,TGTGCCTGGGGGGCGGGAGGCGTGAATGAGCAGTTCTTC,CAWGAGGVNEQFF
.,TRBV19,TRBJ1-5,TRBD1,TGTGCCAGTACCCTAACGGGACAGGGTCTTTATAGCAATCAGCCCCAGCATTTT,CASTLTGQGLYSNQPQHF
.,TRBV7-8,TRBJ2-4,.,TGTGCCAGCAGCTTGTCCCCAGCGGCGGCGAACATTCAGTACTTC,CASSLSPAAANIQYF
.,TRBV21-1,TRBJ2-5,.,TGTGCCAGCAGCAAAATCCCCGGGGAGGGGGGTAAGACCCAGTACTTC,CASSKIPGEGGKTQYF
.,TRBV7-2,TRBJ1-6,.,TGTGCCAGCAGCCTGCTAGTCAGCTATAATTCACCCCTCCACTTT,CASSLLVSYNSPLHF
.,TRBV2,TRBJ1-5,.,TGTGCCACCTCACTTTTAAACGGAGGCAATCAGCCCCAGCATTTT,CATSLLNGGNQPQHF
.,TRBV4-3,TRBJ2-5,.,TGCGCCAGCAGCCAAGACAGGGGCCTTCAAGAGACCCAGTACTTC,CASSQDRGLQETQYF
.,TRBV28,TRBJ2-1,TRBD2,TGTGCCAGCAGCCCGGGAGGTGGGTACAATGAGCAGTTCTTC,CASSPGGGYNEQFF
.,TRBV2,TRBJ2-7,.,TGTGCCAGCGGGAGTGGCTACGAGCAGTACTTC,CASGSGYEQYF